This TCR beta chain comes out of a study of T cells after yellow fever vaccination. This clonotype showed up just a few times. TCRdb recomputed calls from the 5' RACE reads with MiXCR, one row per CDR3 protein. The sample comprises under 700,000 distinct CDR3 sequences, about a sixth of which are singletons, and approximately 15% rests with the top ten. The origin of this receptor is a man between 18 and 35 years old who received the YFV17D yellow fever vaccine. Sequenced here: PBMCs, sampled 4 to 6 days after the first yellow fever vaccination.

The CDR3 region is CASSPMTGRAGELFF. In DNA, the CDR3 is TGTGCCAGCAGCCCAATGACAGGGAGGGCCGGGGAGCTGTTTTTT. This chain connects TRBV7-2 to TRBJ2-2; either TRBD1 or TRBD2 may supply D (7 bases each). Trimming left V 5 bases short and J 6 bases short, with 16 bases between. The CDR3 consists of 15 residues. Per germline, CDR1 SGHTA and CDR2 FQGNSA.